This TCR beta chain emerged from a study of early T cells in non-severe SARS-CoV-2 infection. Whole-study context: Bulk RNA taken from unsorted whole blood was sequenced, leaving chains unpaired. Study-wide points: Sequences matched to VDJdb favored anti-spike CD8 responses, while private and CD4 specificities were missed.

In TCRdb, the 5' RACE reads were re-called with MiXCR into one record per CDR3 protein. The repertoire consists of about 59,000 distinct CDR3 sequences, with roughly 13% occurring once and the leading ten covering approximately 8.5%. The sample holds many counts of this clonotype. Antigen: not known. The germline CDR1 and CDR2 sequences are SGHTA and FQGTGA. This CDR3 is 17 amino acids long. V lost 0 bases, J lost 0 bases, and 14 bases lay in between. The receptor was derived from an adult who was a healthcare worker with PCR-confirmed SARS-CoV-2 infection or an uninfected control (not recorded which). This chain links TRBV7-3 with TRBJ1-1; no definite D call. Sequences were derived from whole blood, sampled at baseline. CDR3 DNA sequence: TGTGCCAGCAGCTTAACCTCTGCGTCCCTAATGAACACTGAAGCTTTCTTT. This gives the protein CASSLTSASLMNTEAFF.